The 6 T cell receptor beta chains in this list originate from one sample, sequenced in a study of T cell responses to AZD1222 COVID-19 vaccine. Using immunoSEQ multiplex PCR, the repertoire was profiled, and TCRdb retains in-frame clones only, with some absent. The repertoire consists of 130,000 to 150,000 clones, with 70% to 90% occurring once and the leading ten covering under 3.5%. The source material was peripheral blood, sampled on day 0 of MenACWY control vaccination. All receptors come from an adult in good health.

V is TRBV27 and J is TRBJ1-5, with D perhaps TRBD1 (5 bases). V lost 0 bases and J 6 bases, leaving 9 bases between the germline ends. The CDR3 is 14 residues long. The germline CDR1 and CDR2 sequences are MNHEY and SMNVEV (reference sequence). CDR3 nucleotides: TGTGCCAGCAGTTTATCAACAGGAACTCAGCCCCAGCATTTT. This encodes CASSLSTGTQPQHF.

This chain joins TRBV28 and TRBJ2-7; 8 bases agree with TRBD2. From germline, CDR1 is MDHEN and CDR2 SYDVKM. CDR3 size: 15 residues. Trimming took 6 bases from V and 0 from J; bases not matched to a gene: 7. The CDR3 coding sequence is TGTGCCAGCAGACCCACTAGCGGCCTCTCCTACGAGCAGTACTTC. It translates to CASRPTSGLSYEQYF.

The chain carries TRBV28 and TRBJ2-7, with D tentatively TRBD1 or TRBD2 (5 bases each). This CDR3 spans 15 amino acids. V was cut by 7 bases and J by 3 bases, with 19 bases left in between. Germline CDR1 MDHEN, CDR2 SYDVKM. CDR3 sequence: CASIQRGRKVYEQYF. CDR3 DNA sequence: TGTGCCAGCATCCAGAGGGGCAGGAAGGTCTACGAGCAGTACTTC.

The V gene is TRBV6-2 or TRBV6-3, the J gene TRBJ1-5, with a tentative D call TRBD1 (5 bases). The CDR3 sequence is 14 residues long. Germline V CDR1 and CDR2: MNHEY, SVGEGT. Trimming removed 5 bases at V and 4 bases at J, with 12 bases between. This CDR3 is CASSERRANQPQHF. The CDR3 bases are TGTGCCAGCAGTGAGCGCAGGGCGAATCAGCCCCAGCATTTT.

Only one count was recorded for this clone. The V gene is TRBV27, the J gene TRBJ1-5, with D perhaps TRBD1 (5 bases). This CDR3 is built from 17 residues. V was pared by 1 base and J by 0 bases, with 13 bases between. Germline assignment: CDR1 MNHEY and CDR2 SMNVEV (reference sequence). DNA for the CDR3: TGTGCCAGCAGTTTATACTTCGCGGGGGGTAGCAATCAGCCCCAGCATTTT. As protein: CASSLYFAGGSNQPQHF.

The genes are TRBV16 and TRBJ2-1; 7 bases are a match to TRBD1. CDR3 length: 16 residues. The J segment lost 8 bases and the V segment lost 0 bases, leaving 10 bases of the junction unmatched. In germline, CDR1 is KGHSY, CDR2 FQNENV. The CDR3 loop is CASSQSLGGQRDEQFF. Written as DNA, the CDR3 is TGTGCCAGCAGCCAATCGCTAGGGGGCCAGAGGGATGAGCAGTTCTTC. The full variable domain, its missing parts supplied by reference TRBV16 and TRBJ2-1, is GEEVAQTPKHLVRGEGQKAKLYCAPIKGHSYVFWYQQVLKNEFKFLISFQNENVFDETGMPKERFSAKCLPNSPCSLEIQATKLEDSAVYFCASSQSLGGQRDEQFFGPGTRLTVL.